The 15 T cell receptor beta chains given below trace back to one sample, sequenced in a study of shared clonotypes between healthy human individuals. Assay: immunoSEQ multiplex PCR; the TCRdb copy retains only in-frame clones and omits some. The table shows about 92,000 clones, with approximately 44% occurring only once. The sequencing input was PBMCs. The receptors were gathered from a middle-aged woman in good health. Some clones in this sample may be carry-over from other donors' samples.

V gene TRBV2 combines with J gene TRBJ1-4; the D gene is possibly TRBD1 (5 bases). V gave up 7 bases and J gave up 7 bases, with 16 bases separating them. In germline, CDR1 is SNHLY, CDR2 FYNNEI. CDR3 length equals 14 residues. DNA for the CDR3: TGTGCCAGCAAGACTGACAGTGGGAGTGAAAAACTGTTTTTT. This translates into CASKTDSGSEKLFF.

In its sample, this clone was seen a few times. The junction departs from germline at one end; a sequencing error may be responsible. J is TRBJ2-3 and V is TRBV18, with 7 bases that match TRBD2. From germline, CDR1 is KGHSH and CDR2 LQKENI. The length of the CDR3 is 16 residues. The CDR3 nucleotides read TGTACCAGCTCACCCCAAGGACTAGTTTTCCCAGATACGCAGTATTTT. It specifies CTSSPQGLVFPDTQYF. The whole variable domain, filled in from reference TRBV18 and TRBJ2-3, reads NAGVMQNPRHLVRRRGQEARLRCSPMKGHSHVYWYRQLPEEGLKFMVYLQKENIIDESGMPKERFSAEFPKEGPSILRIQQVVRGDSAAYFCTSSPQGLVFPDTQYFGPGTRLTVL.

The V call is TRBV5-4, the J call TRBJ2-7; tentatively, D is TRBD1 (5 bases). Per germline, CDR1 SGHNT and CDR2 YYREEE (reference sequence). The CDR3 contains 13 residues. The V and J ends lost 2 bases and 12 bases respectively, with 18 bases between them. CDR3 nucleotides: TGTGCCAGCAGCTTAGGGGTTGGGCCCAGGCCGTACTTC. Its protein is CASSLGVGPRPYF.

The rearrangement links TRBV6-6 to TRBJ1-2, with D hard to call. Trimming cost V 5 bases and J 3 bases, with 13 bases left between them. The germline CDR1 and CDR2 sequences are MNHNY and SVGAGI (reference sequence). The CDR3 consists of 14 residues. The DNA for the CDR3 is TGTGCCAGCAGTACCCCTTACGACGACTATGGCTACACCTTC. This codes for CASSTPYDDYGYTF.

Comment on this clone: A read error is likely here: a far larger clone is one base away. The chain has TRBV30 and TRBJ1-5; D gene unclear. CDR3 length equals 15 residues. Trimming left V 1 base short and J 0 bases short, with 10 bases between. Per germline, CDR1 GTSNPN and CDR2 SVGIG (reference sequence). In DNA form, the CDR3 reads TGTGCCTGGAGTGAGAGCTCCCATAGCAATCAGCCCCAGCATTTT. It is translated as CAWSESSHSNQPQHF.

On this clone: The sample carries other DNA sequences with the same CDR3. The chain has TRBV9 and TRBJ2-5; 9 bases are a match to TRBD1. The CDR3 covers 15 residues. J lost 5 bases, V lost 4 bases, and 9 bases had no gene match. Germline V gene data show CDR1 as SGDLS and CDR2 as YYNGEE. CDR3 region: CASSPVQGAGETQYF. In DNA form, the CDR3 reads TGTGCCAGCAGCCCCGTACAGGGGGCAGGGGAGACCCAGTACTTC.

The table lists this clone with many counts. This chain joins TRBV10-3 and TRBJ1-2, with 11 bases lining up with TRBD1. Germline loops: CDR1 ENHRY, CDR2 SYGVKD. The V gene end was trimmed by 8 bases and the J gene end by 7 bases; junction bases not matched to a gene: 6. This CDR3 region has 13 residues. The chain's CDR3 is CAIRGQGESGYTF. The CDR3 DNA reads TGTGCCATCCGGGGACAGGGGGAGAGTGGCTACACCTTC.

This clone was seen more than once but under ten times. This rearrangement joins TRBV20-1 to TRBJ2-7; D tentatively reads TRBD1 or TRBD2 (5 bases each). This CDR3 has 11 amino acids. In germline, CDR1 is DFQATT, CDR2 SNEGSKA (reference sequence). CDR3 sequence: CSGAGSYEQYF. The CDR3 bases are TGCAGCGGGGCGGGCTCCTACGAGCAGTACTTC.

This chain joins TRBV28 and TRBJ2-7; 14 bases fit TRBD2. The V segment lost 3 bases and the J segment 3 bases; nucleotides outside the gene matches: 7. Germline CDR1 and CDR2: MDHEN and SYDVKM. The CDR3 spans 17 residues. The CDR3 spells CASSFPGTSGRSYEQYF. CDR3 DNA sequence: TGTGCCAGCAGTTTCCCCGGGACTAGCGGGAGAAGCTACGAGCAGTACTTC.

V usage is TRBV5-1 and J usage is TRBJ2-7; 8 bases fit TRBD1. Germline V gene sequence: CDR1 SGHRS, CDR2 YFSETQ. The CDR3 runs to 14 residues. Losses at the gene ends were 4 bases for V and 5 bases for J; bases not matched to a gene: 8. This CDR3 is CASSLDRDPDEQYF. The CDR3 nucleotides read TGCGCCAGCAGCCTGGACAGGGATCCGGACGAGCAGTACTTC.

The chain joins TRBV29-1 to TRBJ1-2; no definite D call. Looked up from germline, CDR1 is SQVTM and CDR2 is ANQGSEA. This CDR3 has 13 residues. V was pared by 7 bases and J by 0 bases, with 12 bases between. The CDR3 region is CSARDTTNYGYTF. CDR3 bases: TGCAGCGCCCGCGACACTACTAACTATGGCTACACCTTC.

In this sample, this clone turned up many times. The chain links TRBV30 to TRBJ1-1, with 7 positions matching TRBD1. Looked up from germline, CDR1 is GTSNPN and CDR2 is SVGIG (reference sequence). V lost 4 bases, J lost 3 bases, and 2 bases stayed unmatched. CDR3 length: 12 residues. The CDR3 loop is CAWKGADTEAFF. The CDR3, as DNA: TGTGCCTGGAAGGGGGCGGACACTGAAGCTTTCTTT.

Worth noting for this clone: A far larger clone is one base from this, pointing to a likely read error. The DNA for the CDR3 is TGTGCCAGCAGCTTAGACTCGAGTAGCGTCACAGATACGCAGTATTTT. Protein sequence: CASSLDSSSVTDTQYF. The rearrangement uses TRBV7-9 and TRBJ2-3, with D possibly matching TRBD2 (5 bases). Germline CDR1 is SEHNR and CDR2 is FQNEAQ (reference sequence). The CDR3 has 16 amino acids. Trimming stripped 1 base from V and 2 bases from J, with 13 bases between.

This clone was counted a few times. The CDR3 reads CASSLVGGWNYGYTF. The CDR3 DNA follows: TGTGCCAGCAGCTTAGTCGGAGGTTGGAACTATGGCTACACCTTC. The rearrangement links TRBV11-2 to TRBJ1-2; D gene unclear. CDR1 and CDR2 from the germline V gene are SGHAT and FQNNGV. The CDR3 spans 15 residues. Trimming removed 1 base at V and 2 bases at J, with 11 bases between.

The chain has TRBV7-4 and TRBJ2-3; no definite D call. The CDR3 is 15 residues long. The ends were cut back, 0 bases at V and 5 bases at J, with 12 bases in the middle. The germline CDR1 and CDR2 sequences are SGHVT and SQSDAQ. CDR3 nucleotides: TGTGCCAGCAGCTTAGCTCAGAAAACGGGAGATACGCAGTATTTT. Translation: CASSLAQKTGDTQYF.